The rows below give T cell receptor beta chains drawn from one sample of a study of T cells expressing NK-cell markers. For each CDR3 protein, TCRdb gives one entry from its re-call of the 5' RACE reads, without DNA. The specimen's table records around 700 distinct CDR3 sequences. The sequencing sample was made of blood T cells: a sorted CD56 or NKG2C T cell subset, CD4+ or CD8+ T cells, or bulk PBMC T cells (not recorded which). These receptors came from a woman younger than 35 in good health. The CDR3 runs from the conserved cysteine through the conserved F or W. Clone size is shown for a subset of rows, as once, few, many or a class of expanded clone.

hyperexpanded | TRBJ2-5 | TRBV6-4 | CASSATRLAGDETQYF
. | TRBJ1-2 | TRBV7-9 | CASSFGLYGYTF
. | TRBJ2-7 | TRBV10-3 | CAISEAGTGIYEQYF
. | TRBJ2-1 | TRBV7-8 | CASSSWGVRDEQFF
. | TRBJ2-5 | TRBV12-3/TRBV12-4 | CASTQRLAGYQETQYF
. | TRBJ1-5 | TRBV27 | CASSRVRGVQPQHF
. | TRBJ2-1 | TRBV7-2 | CASSPSGAPARYNEQFF
. | TRBJ1-1 | TRBV27 | CASRIRPLNTEAFF
. | TRBJ2-2 | TRBV20-1 | CSARTSGRDTGELFF
. | TRBJ2-7 | TRBV2 | CASNYGNYEQYF
. | TRBJ1-4 | TRBV28 | CASTDVKNEKLFF
. | TRBJ2-3 | TRBV7-3 | CASSPGAGHFTDTQYF
. | TRBJ1-2 | TRBV19 | CASSILGYNYGYTF
. | TRBJ2-7 | TRBV11-2 | CASSPGPYYEQYF
. | TRBJ2-7 | TRBV7-9 | CASTEETNIYEQYF
. | TRBJ1-1 | TRBV27 | CASVSWEEAFF
. | TRBJ2-7 | TRBV5-1 | CASSLAGTGVSYEQYF
. | TRBJ2-7 | TRBV3-1 | CASSPVSTRNSLYEQYF
. | TRBJ2-7 | TRBV18 | CASSPSRALSYEQYF
. | TRBJ1-2 | TRBV5-6 | CASRPIGNYGYTF
. | TRBJ2-5 | TRBV19 | CANLNRDLKTQYF
. | TRBJ2-2 | TRBV10-3 | CAISESKGWKNTGELFF
medium-sized | TRBJ1-1 | TRBV14 | CASSQRRSGEAFF
. | TRBJ2-5 | TRBV7-6 | CASSLAAGLRGETQYF
. | TRBJ2-1 | TRBV20-1 | CSARDRGGASWDNEQFF
. | TRBJ2-5 | TRBV13 | CASSQLDRGGETQYF
. | TRBJ1-2 | TRBV7-8 | CASSPGALRWDYGYTF
. | TRBJ2-4 | TRBV19 | CASSIWTPILAKNIQYF
. | TRBJ1-1 | TRBV19 | CASTFLPRTEAFF
. | TRBJ2-1 | TRBV9 | CASSSALAGYNEQFF
. | TRBJ2-2 | TRBV10-3 | CAISTDTGELFF
medium-sized | TRBJ2-1 | TRBV4-3 | CASSQDTDGARKQFF
. | TRBJ1-2 | TRBV5-6 | CASSLGTANYGYTF
. | TRBJ1-5 | TRBV7-2 | CASGEWGRNQPQHF
medium-sized | TRBJ1-2 | TRBV27 | CASSLSWPGGLGYTF
. | TRBJ2-1 | TRBV27 | CASSLLGKFNEQFF
. | TRBJ2-7 | TRBV7-3 | CASSLDRGPPYEQYF
. | TRBJ1-2 | TRBV27 | CASSRDLGGVGGYTF
. | TRBJ2-3 | TRBV7-7 | CASSPDRFTPRPAPPGDTQYF
. | TRBJ2-2 | TRBV6-5 | CASSYTLLAGGTGELFF
. | TRBJ2-2 | TRBV7-3 | CASSPTSSGGLSGELFF
. | TRBJ2-4 | TRBV27 | CASSPGQGAWIQYF
. | TRBJ2-7 | TRBV4-2 | CASSQEPGTGETVYF
. | TRBJ2-3 | TRBV4-3 | CASSQGLALSTDTQYF